The next 11 T cell receptor beta chains were all read from a single sample in a study of blood T cells in healthy people across ages. Together with a sample-barcoded 5' primer, a J-beta primer mix was included in a second PCR lasting roughly 6 to 12 cycles. TCRdb re-called the 5' RACE reads with MiXCR, one entry per CDR3 protein. The sample gives 790,000 or so distinct CDR3 sequences, more than 50% of which show up once; around 24% is in the top ten. Sequences were obtained from blood. The receptors were gathered from a man aged 40-50 years in good health.

CDR3 in DNA: TGTGCCAGCAGCCCAAGGGAGGGGGCCGCCGTCAGGGAGACCCAGTACTTC. It encodes CASSPREGAAVRETQYF. The chain couples TRBV7-9 to TRBJ2-7; D assignment may be TRBD1 or TRBD2 (7 bases each). Matching the DNA end better, TRBJ2-5 makes the J call doubtful. The CDR3 runs to 17 residues. The germline gives CDR1 SEHNR, CDR2 FQNEAQ (reference sequence).

Written as DNA, the CDR3 is TGTGCCAGCAGCAAAGCTGCAGTACCTAGCGGGATGGGGGACAATGAGCAGTTCTTC. It codes for CASSKAAVPSGMGDNEQFF. The rearrangement uses TRBV21-1 and TRBJ2-1; the D call in the table, TRBD2, was not verified against the DNA. TRBV21-1 is a pseudogene segment. The CDR3 runs to 19 residues.

V gene TRBV20-1 combines with J gene TRBJ1-2, with D perhaps matching TRBD1 (6 bases). The germline V gene has CDR1 DFQATT and CDR2 SNEGSKA (reference sequence). V dropped 3 bases and J dropped 8 bases, with 19 bases sitting between them. The CDR3 runs to 14 residues. The CDR3 region has the DNA TGCAGTGCTAGTTCTGGACAGCCTGGGACGGGCTACACCTTC. It translates to CSASSGQPGTGYTF.

This clonotype occurred once. This rearrangement joins TRBV10-3 to TRBJ2-3; a possible D gene is TRBD2 (6 bases). The CDR3 spans 13 residues. From germline, CDR1 is ENHRY and CDR2 SYGVKD. Trimming took off 6 bases at V and 4 bases at J, with 11 bases between the two ends. CDR3 nucleotide sequence: TGTGCCATCAGCCCACTAGCTTCAGATACGCAGTATTTT. Translated, it gives CAISPLASDTQYF.

The V gene is TRBV20-1, the J gene TRBJ2-4; 11 bases line up with TRBD1. The CDR3 extends over 13 amino acids. Germline CDR1 is DFQATT and CDR2 is SNEGSKA (reference sequence). The chain's CDR3 is CSAARGQGAIQYF. CDR3 coding DNA: TGCAGCGCTGCCCGCGGACAGGGGGCCATTCAGTACTTC.

This clonotype was counted only a few times. The chain combines TRBV20-1 with TRBJ2-5; D not certain. The V gene's germline CDR1 is DFQATT and CDR2 SNEGSKA (reference sequence). Trimming cost V 1 base and J 0 bases, with 9 bases left between them. This CDR3 contains 14 residues. The CDR3 sequence: CSARVLANQETQYF. The CDR3 DNA follows: TGCAGTGCTAGAGTTTTGGCAAACCAAGAGACCCAGTACTTC.

V and J are TRBV18 and TRBJ1-1; unclear D gene. There are 13 residues in the CDR3. Per the germline V gene, CDR1 is KGHSH and CDR2 is LQKENI. V was clipped by 3 bases and J by 0 bases, with 5 bases between them. The CDR3 loop is CASSPAMNTEAFF. The CDR3 DNA is TGTGCCAGCTCACCGGCCATGAACACTGAAGCTTTCTTT.

This chain uses TRBV5-1 with TRBJ2-3; tentatively, D is TRBD2 (6 bases). V was trimmed by 3 bases and J by 1 base, leaving 9 bases between them. The germline CDR1 and CDR2 sequences are SGHRS and YFSETQ. The CDR3 is 14 amino acids. Here the CDR3 DNA reads TGCGCCAGCAGCTCTAGCGCCCGCACAGATACGCAGTATTTT. Translated: CASSSSARTDTQYF. Using reference TRBV5-1 and TRBJ2-3 for the parts outside the CDR3, the full variable domain is KAGVTQTPRYLIKTRGQQVTLSCSPISGHRSVSWYQQTPGQGLQFLFEYFSETQRNKGNFPGRFSGRQFSNSRSEMNVSTLELGDSALYLCASSSSARTDTQYFGPGTRLTVL.

This clonotype was recorded only once. J is TRBJ2-4 and V is TRBV7-9; D may match TRBD1 or TRBD2 (5 bases each). The better agreement between TRBJ2-7 and the DNA end casts doubt on the J call. The CDR3 loop spans 16 amino acids. In germline, CDR1 is SEHNR, CDR2 FQNEAQ (reference sequence). The CDR3 loop is CASSLRRGSRVYEQYF. In nucleotides, the CDR3 is TGTGCCAGCAGCTTACGTCGGGGCTCAAGAGTCTACGAGCAGTACTTC.

Only one count was recorded for this clonotype. The chain has TRBV9 and TRBJ2-6, with 8 positions matching TRBD2. CDR1 and CDR2 (germline): SGDLS, YYNGEE. The trim removed 3 bases at V and 1 base at J, leaving 9 bases unmatched. The CDR3 has 18 residues. CDR3 loop: CASSALLAGRSGANVLTF. In DNA, the CDR3 is TGTGCCAGCAGCGCACTGCTAGCGGGCCGGTCTGGGGCCAACGTCCTGACTTTC.

This clonotype appeared once. This chain links TRBV4-2 with TRBJ1-1, with D perhaps matching TRBD1 (5 bases). Trimming cost V 1 base and J 3 bases, with 9 bases left between them. Germline-derived CDR1 and CDR2 are LGHNA and YNFKEQ. The length of the CDR3 is 14 residues. CDR3 residues: CASSQGSRDTEAFF. The CDR3 DNA reads TGTGCCAGCAGCCAAGGTTCCAGGGACACTGAAGCTTTCTTT.